Presented here are 25 T cell receptor beta chains from one specimen sequenced in a study of T cells after yellow fever vaccination. TCRdb used MiXCR to reprocess the 5' RACE reads, holding one entry per CDR3 protein. The sample contains a few hundred thousand distinct CDR3 sequences, around 17% of which appear only once. The sample in question was PBMCs, obtained about 5 days after the first yellow fever vaccination. The source is a man aged 18 to 30 who received the YFV17D yellow fever vaccine.

This clonotype counts as medium-sized (0.01 to 0.1%). V and J are TRBV7-3 and TRBJ1-1; 7 nucleotides agree with TRBD1. The CDR3 is 13 amino acids. J lost 6 bases, V lost 4 bases, and 5 bases had no gene match. Germline V CDR1 and CDR2: SGHTA, FQGTGA. The CDR3 loop is CASSWYRGSEAFF. CDR3 nucleotides: TGTGCCAGCAGCTGGTACAGGGGATCTGAAGCTTTCTTT.

The chain employs TRBV7-9 and TRBJ1-3, with D unclear. Trimming shortened V by 2 bases and J by 2 bases, and 13 bases separated the two germline ends. Germline CDR1 SEHNR, CDR2 FQNEAQ (reference sequence). The length of the CDR3 is 16 residues. CDR3 nucleotides: TGTGCCAGCAGCTTAATCATGGCGGCGACTGGAAACACCATATATTTT. Protein sequence: CASSLIMAATGNTIYF. The full variable domain, its missing parts supplied by reference TRBV7-9 and TRBJ1-3, is DTGVSQNPRHKITKRGQNVTFRCDPISEHNRLYWYRQTLGQGPEFLTYFQNEAQLEKSRLLSDRFSAERPKGSFSTLEIQRTEQGDSAMYLCASSLIMAATGNTIYFGEGSWLTVV.

In its sample, this clonotype ranks as medium-sized. The V and J genes are TRBV20-1 and TRBJ1-2; D may be TRBD1 (5 bases). The V gene's germline CDR1 is DFQATT and CDR2 SNEGSKA (reference sequence). V lost 5 bases to trimming and J lost 4 bases, with 8 bases between them. The CDR3 loop spans 11 amino acids. The DNA for the CDR3 is TGCAGTGCTGACGACAGCTATGGCTACACCTTC. It specifies CSADDSYGYTF.

V is TRBV3-1 and J is TRBJ1-2; D call uncertain. The ends were cut back, 1 base at V and 5 bases at J, with 14 bases in the middle. This CDR3 is 15 amino acids long. Germline CDR1 is LGHDT and CDR2 is YNNKEL (reference sequence). CDR3 amino acids: CASSQGLSRVYGYTF. Written as DNA, the CDR3 is TGTGCCAGCAGCCAAGGCCTGTCTCGCGTATATGGCTACACCTTC.

In its sample, this clonotype was seen a few times. CDR3 region: CASSQEAQGTEAFF. The CDR3 DNA is TGTGCCAGCAGCCAAGAGGCACAGGGCACTGAAGCTTTCTTT. The rearrangement uses TRBV3-1 and TRBJ1-1; a possible D gene is TRBD1 (6 bases). From germline, CDR1 is LGHDT and CDR2 YNNKEL (reference sequence). The CDR3 length is 14 residues. Trimming took off 0 bases at V and 4 bases at J, with 9 bases between the two ends.

The chain recombines TRBV7-2 with TRBJ2-5; unclear D gene. CDR1 SGHTA and CDR2 FQGNSA come from the germline V gene. V shed 0 bases and J shed 1 base, with 15 bases lying between them. CDR3 size: 17 residues. The CDR3 reads CASSLALSTLVQETQYF. For the CDR3, the DNA is TGTGCCAGCAGCTTAGCGCTGAGTACCCTTGTCCAAGAGACCCAGTACTTC.

V gene TRBV20-1 combines with J gene TRBJ2-1; D ambiguous. The V gene's germline CDR1 is DFQATT and CDR2 SNEGSKA (reference sequence). V shed 0 bases and J shed 5 bases, with 8 bases lying between them. The CDR3 runs 13 residues. This CDR3 is CSARDGVHNEQFF. The CDR3 coding sequence is TGCAGTGCTAGAGATGGGGTCCACAATGAGCAGTTCTTC.

J is TRBJ1-3 and V is TRBV29-1; tentative D call: TRBD1 (5 bases). The V gene's germline CDR1 is SQVTM and CDR2 ANQGSEA. The V and J ends lost 6 bases and 3 bases respectively, with 9 bases between them. This CDR3 is 12 amino acids long. This CDR3 reads CSVRDLGNTIYF. The DNA of the CDR3 is TGCAGCGTGAGGGACCTTGGAAACACCATATATTTT.

The V and J genes are TRBV20-1 and TRBJ2-7; 9 nucleotides agree with TRBD1. Germline CDR1 is DFQATT and CDR2 is SNEGSKA (reference sequence). This CDR3 has 15 residues. J lost 4 bases, V lost 3 bases, and 10 bases had no gene match. As DNA, the CDR3 is TGCAGTGCTAGGCGCCTGGACAGGGGAAGGTACGAGCAGTACTTC. Amino acids: CSARRLDRGRYEQYF.

J is TRBJ2-5 and V is TRBV27, with a tentative D call TRBD2 (5 bases). CDR1 and CDR2 (germline): MNHEY, SMNVEV (reference sequence). V was trimmed by 7 bases and J by 5 bases, leaving 14 bases between them. The CDR3 totals 13 residues. CDR3 coding DNA: TGTGCCAGCACCACCTTCGGGGTGGAGACCCAGTACTTC. This sequence encodes CASTTFGVETQYF.

As DNA, the CDR3 is TGCAGCGTGGAGACCCGTATGAACACTGAAGCTTTCTTT. It specifies CSVETRMNTEAFF. The chain couples TRBV29-1 to TRBJ1-1; D call uncertain. The V and J ends lost 6 bases and 0 bases respectively, with 11 bases between them. Germline values: CDR1 SQVTM, CDR2 ANQGSEA. The CDR3 contains 13 residues.

The rearrangement joins TRBV20-1 to TRBJ2-5; weak D call: TRBD2 (6 bases). Trimming took off 0 bases at V and 4 bases at J, with 6 bases between the two ends. Germline loops: CDR1 DFQATT, CDR2 SNEGSKA (reference sequence). The CDR3 spans 12 residues. The CDR3 reads CSAREGGETQYF. CDR3 coding DNA: TGCAGTGCTAGAGAGGGGGGAGAGACCCAGTACTTC.

This clonotype was seen a handful of times. The V call is TRBV13, the J call TRBJ1-1; D is possibly TRBD1 (5 bases). Germline CDR1 PRHDT, CDR2 FYEKMQ (reference sequence). The length of the CDR3 is 13 residues. V was pared by 3 bases and J by 7 bases, with 12 bases between. The DNA of the CDR3 is TGTGCCAGCAGCTTGGGGGTGTCAATTGAAGCTTTCTTT. Translating gives CASSLGVSIEAFF.

This clonotype has only a few counts. The rearrangement joins TRBV9 to TRBJ1-3; D unresolved. This CDR3 contains 14 residues. CDR1 is SGDLS, CDR2 YYNGEE, per germline. Trimming stripped 4 bases from V and 2 bases from J, with 10 bases between. CDR3 DNA: TGTGCCAGCAGCCTTGGACGTACTGGAAACACCATATATTTT. It specifies CASSLGRTGNTIYF.

The rearrangement uses TRBV24-1 and TRBJ1-4; D gene ambiguous. V lost 2 bases to trimming and J lost 8 bases, with 11 bases between them. Germline V gives CDR1 KGHDR, CDR2 SFDVKD. The CDR3 has 14 amino acids. The DNA for the CDR3 is TGTGCCACCAGTGATTCCGACACTGGAGAAAAACTGTTTTTT. Its translation: CATSDSDTGEKLFF.

J is TRBJ2-1 and V is TRBV20-1; no clear D gene. Trimming removed 0 bases from V and 7 bases from J, with 7 bases in between. Germline V gene sequence: CDR1 DFQATT, CDR2 SNEGSKA (reference sequence). The CDR3 consists of 12 residues. This CDR3 reads CSARETFNEQFF. CDR3 nucleotides: TGCAGTGCTAGAGAGACTTTTAATGAGCAGTTCTTC.

Only a few counts were recorded for this clonotype. The chain is built from TRBV6-1 and TRBJ2-7, with 7 bases that match TRBD1. Looked up from germline, CDR1 is MNHNS and CDR2 is SASEGT. With 6 bases clipped from V and 0 bases from J, the junction kept 5 bases outside the gene matches. This CDR3 is built from 14 residues. The CDR3 nucleotides read TGTGCCAGCAGAACGACAGGGAGCTCCTACGAGCAGTACGTC. It is translated as CASRTTGSSYEQYV.

The sample holds a few counts of this clonotype. The chain is built from TRBV5-1 and TRBJ2-1; possible D gene TRBD2, 6 bases. CDR3 size: 12 residues. Deletions cut 3 bases from V and 9 bases from J, with 10 bases between. Germline V CDR1 and CDR2: SGHRS, YFSETQ. The DNA of the CDR3 is TGCGCCAGCAGCTGGGACTTGGGTGAGCAGTTCTTC. It yields the protein CASSWDLGEQFF.

The chain is built from TRBV7-2 and TRBJ2-1; D is unclear. There are 11 residues in the CDR3. Trimming shortened V by 4 bases and J by 10 bases, and 8 bases separated the two germline ends. CDR1 and CDR2 (germline): SGHTA, FQGNSA. CDR3 sequence: CASSSWGEQFF. The DNA of the CDR3 is TGTGCCAGCAGCTCTTGGGGAGAGCAGTTCTTC.

On this clonotype: A read error is possible here, since a much larger clone lies one base away. The chain employs TRBV12-3 or TRBV12-4 and TRBJ2-7; D remains ambiguous. This CDR3 has 13 residues. V was pared by 3 bases and J by 5 bases, with 11 bases between. CDR3 in amino acids: CASSLLRINEQYF. The CDR3 coding sequence is TGTGCCAGCAGTTTGTTGAGAATCAACGAGCAGTACTTC.

CDR3 in amino acids: CASSEVSLRSYEQYV. CDR3 DNA sequence: TGTGCCAGCAGTGAAGTGTCATTGCGCTCCTACGAGCAGTACGTC. The chain employs TRBV6-1 and TRBJ2-7; D is unclear. The V end lost 1 base, the J end lost 0 bases, and 10 bases lay between the germline ends. The CDR3 length is 15 residues. In germline, CDR1 is MNHNS, CDR2 SASEGT.

This clonotype has a handful of counts. V gene TRBV3-1 combines with J gene TRBJ1-1, with a tentative D call TRBD1 (5 bases). Per the germline V gene, CDR1 is LGHDT and CDR2 is YNNKEL (reference sequence). The CDR3 extends over 16 amino acids. Trimming removed 4 bases at V and 0 bases at J, with 15 bases between. The CDR3 sequence: CASSPLGHIMNTEAFF. DNA for the CDR3: TGTGCCAGCAGCCCTTTAGGACATATTATGAACACTGAAGCTTTCTTT. Supplemented by reference TRBV3-1 and TRBJ1-1, the full variable domain reads DTAVSQTPKYLVTQMGNDKSIKCEQNLGHDTMYWYKQDSKKFLKIMFSYNNKELIINETVPNRFSPKSPDKAHLNLHINSLELGDSAVYFCASSPLGHIMNTEAFFGQGTRLTVV.

This chain links TRBV7-2 with TRBJ2-3, with D unresolved. This CDR3 is built from 13 residues. Per germline, CDR1 SGHTA and CDR2 FQGNSA. Trimming took off 9 bases at V and 0 bases at J, with 10 bases between the two ends. The CDR3 is CASYSPSTDTQYF. CDR3 DNA: TGTGCCAGTTACAGCCCCAGCACAGATACGCAGTATTTT.

CDR3 nucleotide sequence: TGTGCCAGCGCGATTCAAGAGACCCAGTACTTC. The encoded protein is CASAIQETQYF. This chain joins TRBV7-9 and TRBJ2-5; no definite D call. Germline lookup yields CDR1 SEHNR and CDR2 FQNEAQ (reference sequence). V dropped 8 bases and J dropped 2 bases, with 6 bases sitting between them. This CDR3 is 11 amino acids long.

This clonotype was counted a few times. V usage is TRBV12-3 or TRBV12-4 and J usage is TRBJ2-3; D remains ambiguous. V lost 7 bases and J lost 5, with 10 bases in between. This CDR3 is built from 12 residues. In DNA form, the CDR3 reads TGTGCCAGCACCTCTTCTCAAGATACGCAGTATTTT. This codes for CASTSSQDTQYF.